Below, 14 T cell receptor beta chains from the same sample are listed, as sequenced in a study of cytomegalovirus exposure and HLA in healthy donors (dated by TCRdb to between 2016 and 2019). Receptor amplification or capture employed the immunoSEQ multiplex PCR assay. In TCRdb, the immuneACCESS table is reduced to in-frame sequences with V and J assigned. These tables do not hold every clone; where another copy was compared, an unresolved V gene accounts for under half, and the others remain unexplained. The sample table lists over 120,000 clones, over 90% of them with a count of one. In total, the top ten clones hold 1.5% to 2% of the sample. Sequenced sample: PBMCs. Receptors originate from a man aged 18 to 29 in good health and CMV-seropositive.

V gene TRBV27 combines with J gene TRBJ1-1; TRBD1 matches 9 bases. V gave up 5 bases and J gave up 0 bases; unmatched junction bases: 10. The CDR3 is 17 amino acids. Germline V lookup: CDR1 MNHEY, CDR2 SMNVEV (reference sequence). CDR3 in DNA: TGTGCCAGCAGTCCATTATACAGGGGGCCCTTGAACACTGAAGCTTTCTTT. Protein: CASSPLYRGPLNTEAFF.

The rearrangement joins TRBV2 to TRBJ2-7, with a weak D call TRBD1 (6 bases). The V end lost 4 bases, the J end lost 5 bases, and 9 bases lay between the germline ends. Germline loops: CDR1 SNHLY, CDR2 FYNNEI. The CDR3 consists of 12 residues. DNA for the CDR3: TGTGCCAGCAGTGGGGCAGGGGACGAGCAGTACTTC. It specifies CASSGAGDEQYF.

This chain links TRBV27 with TRBJ1-2; 10 nucleotides match TRBD1. The CDR3 length is 13 residues. Germline CDR1 is MNHEY and CDR2 is SMNVEV (reference sequence). J was trimmed by 8 bases and V by 5 bases; bases with no gene match: 5. CDR3 amino acids: CASSLGTGAGYTF. The CDR3 DNA reads TGTGCCAGCAGTCTCGGGACAGGGGCCGGCTACACCTTC.

This rearrangement joins TRBV7-2 to TRBJ2-2, with D uncertain. The germline gives CDR1 SGHTA, CDR2 FQGNSA. The CDR3 covers 14 residues. Trimming cost V 2 bases and J 7 bases, with 11 bases left between them. The chain's CDR3 is CASSLPGLHGELFF. CDR3 bases: TGTGCCAGCAGCTTACCCGGTCTCCACGGGGAGCTGTTTTTT.

This chain uses TRBV2 with TRBJ1-1; 9 bases fit TRBD1. Trimming removed 3 bases from V and 6 bases from J; junction bases left unmatched: 2. The V gene's germline CDR1 is SNHLY and CDR2 FYNNEI. This CDR3 region has 13 residues. CDR3 nucleotides: TGTGCCAGCAGTGAGGGACAGGGAGCTGAAGCTTTCTTT. The encoded protein is CASSEGQGAEAFF.

V gene TRBV15 combines with J gene TRBJ2-2, with TRBD1 as a possible D gene (6 bases). Per germline, CDR1 LNHNV and CDR2 YYDKDF (reference sequence). This CDR3 is built from 15 residues. Trimming cost V 3 bases and J 8 bases, with 16 bases left between them. The DNA of the CDR3 is TGTGCCACCAGCAGTCGGTCAGGGGTTAGAGGGGAGCTGTTTTTT. This translates into CATSSRSGVRGELFF.

The chain carries TRBV14 and TRBJ2-1; TRBD2 aligns across 10 bases. Trimming removed 1 base from V and 7 bases from J; junction bases left unmatched: 7. This CDR3 spans 16 amino acids. Germline-derived CDR1 and CDR2 are SGHDN and FVKESK. CDR3 in amino acids: CASSQVALAGVNEQFF. In DNA, the CDR3 is TGTGCCAGCAGCCAAGTTGCCCTAGCGGGAGTAAATGAGCAGTTCTTC.

The CDR3 region is CASSLNLPGGPSEQYF. Written as DNA, the CDR3 is TGTGCCAGCAGTTTAAATCTTCCGGGGGGCCCCTCCGAGCAGTACTTC. The rearrangement links TRBV27 to TRBJ2-7; a weak D match, TRBD2 (7 bases). Germline CDR1 MNHEY, CDR2 SMNVEV (reference sequence). Deletions cut 2 bases from V and 6 bases from J, with 20 bases between. The length of the CDR3 is 16 residues.

CDR3 sequence (DNA): TGTGCCAGCAGGAGGCCGGGACACAGACTCTCTGGGGCCAACGTCCTGACTTTC. It translates to CASRRPGHRLSGANVLTF. The chain employs TRBV27 and TRBJ2-6; perhaps TRBD1 as D (6 bases). Trimming cost V 6 bases and J 0 bases, with 18 bases left between them. The CDR3 loop spans 18 amino acids. Germline CDR1 is MNHEY and CDR2 is SMNVEV (reference sequence).

The V and J genes are TRBV9 and TRBJ2-1; TRBD2 aligns across 13 bases. The germline V gene has CDR1 SGDLS and CDR2 YYNGEE. Trimming at V came to 4 bases and at J to 9 bases, leaving 7 bases not matched to a gene. The CDR3 runs 15 residues. The CDR3 DNA is TGTGCCAGCAGCAACTCTGGACTAGCGGGAGTTGAGCAGTTCTTC. As protein: CASSNSGLAGVEQFF.

This clone was recorded only once. This chain uses TRBV4-2 with TRBJ2-7, with a weak D call TRBD1 (6 bases). The ends were cut back, 4 bases at V and 0 bases at J, with 7 bases in the middle. There are 13 residues in the CDR3. Germline V lookup: CDR1 LGHNA, CDR2 YNFKEQ. Here the CDR3 DNA reads TGTGCCAGCAGCCGGGACACCTCCTACGAGCAGTACTTC. Its translation: CASSRDTSYEQYF.

The rearrangement links TRBV5-4 to TRBJ1-1, with 7 bases that match TRBD1. V shed 0 bases and J 0 bases; nucleotides not matched to a gene: 5. The CDR3 is 16 residues long. From germline, CDR1 is SGHNT and CDR2 YYREEE (reference sequence). In DNA, the CDR3 is TGTGCCAGCAGCTTGGGATTGGGACAGTTGAACACTGAAGCTTTCTTT. Its protein is CASSLGLGQLNTEAFF.

The V and J genes are TRBV7-8 and TRBJ2-7, with a possible D match to TRBD2 (6 bases). This CDR3 region has 13 residues. Per germline, CDR1 SGHVS and CDR2 FQNEAQ. The V end lost 4 bases, the J end lost 2 bases, and 9 bases lay between the germline ends. CDR3 residues: CASSSPGAYEQYF. CDR3 DNA: TGTGCCAGCAGCTCCCCGGGGGCCTACGAGCAGTACTTC.

The chain has TRBV27 and TRBJ2-2; 8 nucleotides match TRBD1. The CDR3 length is 17 residues. Germline lookup yields CDR1 MNHEY and CDR2 SMNVEV (reference sequence). V shed 5 bases and J 3 bases; nucleotides not matched to a gene: 11. Here the CDR3 reads CASSASRDRLYTGELFF. The CDR3, as DNA: TGTGCCAGCAGTGCGTCCCGGGACAGGCTTTACACCGGGGAGCTGTTTTTT.